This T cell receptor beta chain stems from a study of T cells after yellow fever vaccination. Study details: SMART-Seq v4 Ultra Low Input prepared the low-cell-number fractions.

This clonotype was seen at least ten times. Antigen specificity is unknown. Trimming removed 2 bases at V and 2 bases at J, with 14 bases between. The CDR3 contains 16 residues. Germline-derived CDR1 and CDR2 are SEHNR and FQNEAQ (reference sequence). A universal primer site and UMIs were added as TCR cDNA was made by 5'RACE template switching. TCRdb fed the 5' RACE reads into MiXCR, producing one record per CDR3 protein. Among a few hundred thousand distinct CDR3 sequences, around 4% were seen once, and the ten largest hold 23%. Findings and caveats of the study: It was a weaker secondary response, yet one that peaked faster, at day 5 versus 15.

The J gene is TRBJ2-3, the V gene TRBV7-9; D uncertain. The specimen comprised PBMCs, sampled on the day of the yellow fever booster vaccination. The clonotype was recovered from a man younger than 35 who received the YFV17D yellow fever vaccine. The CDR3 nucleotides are TGTGCCAGCAGCTTACTGACACTCGTTTACACAGATACGCAGTATTTT. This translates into CASSLLTLVYTDTQYF.